This T cell receptor (beta chain) derives from a study of shared clonotypes between healthy human individuals. Using immunoSEQ multiplex PCR, the repertoire was profiled, and TCRdb retains in-frame clones only, with some absent. The sample lists around 1.1 million clones, approximately 75% occurring once. There are 14 residues in the CDR3. The junction had 2 bases not matched to a gene; V was cut back by 2 bases and J by 8 bases. Germline CDR1 reads SGHRS; CDR2 reads YFSETQ. Specimen: memory CD4+ T cells from PBMCs. Noted subset: CD45RA-negative fraction. The sequence derives from a man between 18 and 29 years old in good health. Some clones in this sample may be carry-over from other donors' samples. V is TRBV5-1 and J is TRBJ2-1; 12 bases are a match to TRBD2. Here the CDR3 reads CASSFGLAGHEQFF. The CDR3 DNA follows: TGCGCCAGCAGCTTTGGACTAGCGGGGCATGAGCAGTTCTTC.